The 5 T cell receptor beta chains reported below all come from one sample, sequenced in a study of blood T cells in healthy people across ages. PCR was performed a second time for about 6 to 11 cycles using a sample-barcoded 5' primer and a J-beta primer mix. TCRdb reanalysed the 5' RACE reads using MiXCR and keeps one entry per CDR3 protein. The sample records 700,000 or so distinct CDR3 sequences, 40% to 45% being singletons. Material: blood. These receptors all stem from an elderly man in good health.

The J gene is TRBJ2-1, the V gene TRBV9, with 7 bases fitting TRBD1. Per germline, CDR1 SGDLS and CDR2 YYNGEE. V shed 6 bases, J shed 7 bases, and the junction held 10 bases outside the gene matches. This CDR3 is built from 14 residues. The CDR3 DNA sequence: TGTGCCAGCACCCACGGGGACAGAGATAATGAGCAGTTCTTC. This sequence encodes CASTHGDRDNEQFF.

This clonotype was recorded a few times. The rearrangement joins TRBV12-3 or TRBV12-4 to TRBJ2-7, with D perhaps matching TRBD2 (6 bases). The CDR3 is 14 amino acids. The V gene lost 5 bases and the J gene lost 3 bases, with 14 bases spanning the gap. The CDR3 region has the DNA TGTGCCAGCAGTCCACGGAGGGGAGACTACGAGCAGTACTTC. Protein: CASSPRRGDYEQYF.

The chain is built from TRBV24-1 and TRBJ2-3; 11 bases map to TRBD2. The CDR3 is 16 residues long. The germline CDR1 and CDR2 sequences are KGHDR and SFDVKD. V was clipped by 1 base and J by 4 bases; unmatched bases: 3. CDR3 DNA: TGTGCCACCAGTGATTTTACTAGCGGGAGTGCAGATACGCAGTATTTT. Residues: CATSDFTSGSADTQYF.

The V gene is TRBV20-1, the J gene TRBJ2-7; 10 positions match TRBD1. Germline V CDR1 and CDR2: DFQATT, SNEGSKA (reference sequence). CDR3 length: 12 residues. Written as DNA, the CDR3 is TGCAGGGGACAGGGGAATGGCTACGAGCAGTACTTC. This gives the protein CRGQGNGYEQYF.

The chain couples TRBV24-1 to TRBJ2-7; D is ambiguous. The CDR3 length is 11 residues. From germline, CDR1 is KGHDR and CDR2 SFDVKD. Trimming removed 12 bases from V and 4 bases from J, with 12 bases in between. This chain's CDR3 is CAPKWSYEQYF. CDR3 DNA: TGTGCCCCAAAATGGTCGTACGAGCAGTACTTC.